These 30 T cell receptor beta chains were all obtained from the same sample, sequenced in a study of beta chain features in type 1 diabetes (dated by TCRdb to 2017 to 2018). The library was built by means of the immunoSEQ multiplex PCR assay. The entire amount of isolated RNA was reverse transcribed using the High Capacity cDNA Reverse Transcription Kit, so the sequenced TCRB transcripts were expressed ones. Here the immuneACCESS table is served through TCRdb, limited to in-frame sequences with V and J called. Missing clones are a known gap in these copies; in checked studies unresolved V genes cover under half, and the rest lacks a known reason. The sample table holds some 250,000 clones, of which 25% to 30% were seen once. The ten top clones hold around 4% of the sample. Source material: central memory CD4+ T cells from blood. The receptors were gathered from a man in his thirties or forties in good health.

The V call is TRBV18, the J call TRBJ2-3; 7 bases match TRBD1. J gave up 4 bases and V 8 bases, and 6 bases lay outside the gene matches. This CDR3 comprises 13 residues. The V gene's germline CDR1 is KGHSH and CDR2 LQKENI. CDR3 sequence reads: CASTGQVSDTQYF. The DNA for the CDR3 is TGTGCCAGCACCGGACAGGTTTCAGATACGCAGTATTTT.

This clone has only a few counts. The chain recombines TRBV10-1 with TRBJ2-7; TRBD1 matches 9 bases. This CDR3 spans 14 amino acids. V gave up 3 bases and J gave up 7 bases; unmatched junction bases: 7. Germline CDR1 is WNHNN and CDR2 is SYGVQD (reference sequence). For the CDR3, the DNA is TGCGCCAGCAGTGAACAACAGGGGGCCGGTGAGCAGTACTTC. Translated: CASSEQQGAGEQYF.

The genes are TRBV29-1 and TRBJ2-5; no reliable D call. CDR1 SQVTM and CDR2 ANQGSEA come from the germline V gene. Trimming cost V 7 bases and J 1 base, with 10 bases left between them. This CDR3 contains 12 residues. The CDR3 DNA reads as TGCAGCGCAAGCGTGACCCAAGAGACCCAGTACTTC. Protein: CSASVTQETQYF. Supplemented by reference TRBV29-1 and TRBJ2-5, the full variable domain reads SAVISQKPSRDICQRGTSLTIQCQVDSQVTMMFWYRQQPGQSLTLIATANQGSEATYESGFVIDKFPISRPNLTFSTLTVSNMSPEDSSIYLCSASVTQETQYFGPGTRLLVL.

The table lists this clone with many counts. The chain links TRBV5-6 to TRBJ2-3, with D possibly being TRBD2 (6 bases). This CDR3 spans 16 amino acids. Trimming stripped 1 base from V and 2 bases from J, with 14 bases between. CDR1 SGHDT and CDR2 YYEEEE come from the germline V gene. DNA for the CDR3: TGTGCCAGCAGCTTGTTCCCCGGGGGAGACACAGATACGCAGTATTTT. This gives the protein CASSLFPGGDTDTQYF.

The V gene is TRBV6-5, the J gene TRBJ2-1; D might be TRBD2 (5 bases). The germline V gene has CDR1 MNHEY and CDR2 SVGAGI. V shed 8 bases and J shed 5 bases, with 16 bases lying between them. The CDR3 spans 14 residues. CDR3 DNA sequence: TGTGCCAGCCTAAGCGGAATTAGACACAATGAGCAGTTCTTC. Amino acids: CASLSGIRHNEQFF.

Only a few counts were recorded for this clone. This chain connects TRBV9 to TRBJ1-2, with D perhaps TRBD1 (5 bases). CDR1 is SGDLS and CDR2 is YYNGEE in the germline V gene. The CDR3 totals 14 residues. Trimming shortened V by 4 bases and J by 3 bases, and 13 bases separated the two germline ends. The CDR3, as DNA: TGTGCCAGCAGCCCGGCCAGGGAGTACTATGGCTACACCTTC. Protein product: CASSPAREYYGYTF.

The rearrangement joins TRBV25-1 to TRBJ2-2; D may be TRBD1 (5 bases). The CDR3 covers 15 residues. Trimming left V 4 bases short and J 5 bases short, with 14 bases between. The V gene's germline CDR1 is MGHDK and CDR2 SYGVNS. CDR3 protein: CASSATGWGTGELFF. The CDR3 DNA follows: TGTGCCAGCAGTGCCACAGGCTGGGGTACCGGGGAGCTGTTTTTT.

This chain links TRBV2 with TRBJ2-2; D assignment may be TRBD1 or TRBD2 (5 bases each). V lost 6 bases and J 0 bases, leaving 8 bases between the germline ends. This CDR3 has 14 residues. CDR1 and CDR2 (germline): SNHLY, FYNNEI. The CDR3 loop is CASRRGSNTGELFF. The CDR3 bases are TGTGCCAGCAGACGGGGCTCGAACACCGGGGAGCTGTTTTTT.

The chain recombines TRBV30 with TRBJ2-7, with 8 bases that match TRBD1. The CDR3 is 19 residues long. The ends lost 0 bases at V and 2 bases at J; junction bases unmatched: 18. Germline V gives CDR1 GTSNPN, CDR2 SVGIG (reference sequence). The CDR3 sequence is CAWSVPAGGFYSTPYEQYF. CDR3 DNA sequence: TGTGCCTGGAGTGTCCCGGCAGGGGGCTTTTATAGTACCCCCTACGAGCAGTACTTC.

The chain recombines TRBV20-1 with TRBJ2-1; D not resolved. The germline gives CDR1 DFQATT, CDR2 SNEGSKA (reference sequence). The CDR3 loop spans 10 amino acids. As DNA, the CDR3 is TGCAGCGCTGGATTGGGTGAGCAGTTCTTC. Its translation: CSAGLGEQFF.

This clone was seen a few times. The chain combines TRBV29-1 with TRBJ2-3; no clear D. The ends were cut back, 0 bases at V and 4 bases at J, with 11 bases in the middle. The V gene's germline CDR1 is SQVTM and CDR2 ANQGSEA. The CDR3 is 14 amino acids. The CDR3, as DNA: TGCAGCGTTGAAGAGTCATACAACCCAGATACGCAGTATTTT. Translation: CSVEESYNPDTQYF.

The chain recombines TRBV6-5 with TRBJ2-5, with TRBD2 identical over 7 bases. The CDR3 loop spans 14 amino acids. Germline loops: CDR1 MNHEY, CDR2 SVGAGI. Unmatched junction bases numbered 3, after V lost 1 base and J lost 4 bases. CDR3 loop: CASSYWGEGETQYF. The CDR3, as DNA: TGTGCCAGCAGTTACTGGGGGGAGGGAGAGACCCAGTACTTC.

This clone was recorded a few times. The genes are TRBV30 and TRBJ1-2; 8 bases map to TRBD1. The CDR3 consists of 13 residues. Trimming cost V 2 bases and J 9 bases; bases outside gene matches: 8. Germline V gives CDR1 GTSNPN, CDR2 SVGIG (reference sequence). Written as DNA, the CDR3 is TGTGCCTGGAGTCGACAGGGGACTATGAGCTACACCTTC. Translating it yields CAWSRQGTMSYTF.

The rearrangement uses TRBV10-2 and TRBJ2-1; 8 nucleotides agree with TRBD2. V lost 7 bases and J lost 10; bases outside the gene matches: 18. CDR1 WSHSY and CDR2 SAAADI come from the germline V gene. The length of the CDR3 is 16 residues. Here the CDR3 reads CASTPLGAGAADEQFF. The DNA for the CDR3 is TGCGCCAGCACCCCCTTGGGAGCGGGGGCCGCTGACGAGCAGTTCTTC.

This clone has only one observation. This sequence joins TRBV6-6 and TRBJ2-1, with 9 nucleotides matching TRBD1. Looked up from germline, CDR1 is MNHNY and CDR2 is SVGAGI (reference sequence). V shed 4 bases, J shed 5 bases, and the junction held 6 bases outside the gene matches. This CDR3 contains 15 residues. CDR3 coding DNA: TGTGCCAGCAGTTCCTCGGACAGGGGCAACAATGAGCAGTTCTTC. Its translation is CASSSSDRGNNEQFF.

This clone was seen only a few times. CDR3: CASSVVPGSETQYF. CDR3 sequence (DNA): TGTGCCAGCAGCGTAGTGCCAGGGTCAGAGACCCAGTACTTC. V is TRBV9 and J is TRBJ2-5; the D gene is possibly TRBD1 (5 bases). The CDR3 totals 14 residues. Germline V gene sequence: CDR1 SGDLS, CDR2 YYNGEE. The V end lost 0 bases, the J end lost 4 bases, and 10 bases lay between the germline ends.

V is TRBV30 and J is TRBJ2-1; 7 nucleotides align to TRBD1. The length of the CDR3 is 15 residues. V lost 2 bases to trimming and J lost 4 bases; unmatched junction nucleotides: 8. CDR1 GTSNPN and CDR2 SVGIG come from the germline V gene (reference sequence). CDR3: CAWSIQGVRYNEQFF. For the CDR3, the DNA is TGTGCCTGGAGTATTCAGGGGGTGCGATACAATGAGCAGTTCTTC.

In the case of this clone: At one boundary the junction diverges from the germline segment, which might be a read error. This chain's CDR3 is CSSRRNTEAFF. In nucleotides, the CDR3 is TGCAGTTCTAGAAGGAACACTGAAGCTTTCTTT. V and J are TRBV20-1 and TRBJ1-1; D gene ambiguous. From germline, CDR1 is DFQATT and CDR2 SNEGSKA (reference sequence). This CDR3 is built from 11 residues.

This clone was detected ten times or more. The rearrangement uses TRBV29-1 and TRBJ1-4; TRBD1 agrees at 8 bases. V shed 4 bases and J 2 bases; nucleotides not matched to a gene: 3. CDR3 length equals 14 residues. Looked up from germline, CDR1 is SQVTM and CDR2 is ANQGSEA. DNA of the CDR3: TGCAGCGTTGCCGGACAGGGCACTAATGAAAAACTGTTTTTT. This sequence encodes CSVAGQGTNEKLFF.

CDR3 bases: TGTGCCAGCAGCCTAGGACAGGGGATCGGGGAGCAGTTCTTC. This gives the protein CASSLGQGIGEQFF. The V call is TRBV7-2, the J call TRBJ2-1, with TRBD1 identical over 9 bases. CDR3 length: 14 residues. Germline-derived CDR1 and CDR2 are SGHTA and FQGNSA. V shed 5 bases and J 10 bases; nucleotides not matched to a gene: 9.

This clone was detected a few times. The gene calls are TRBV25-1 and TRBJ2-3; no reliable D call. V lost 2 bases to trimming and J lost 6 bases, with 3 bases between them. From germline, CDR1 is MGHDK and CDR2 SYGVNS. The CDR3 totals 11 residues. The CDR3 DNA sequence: TGTGCCAGCAGTGAAACGGATACGCAGTATTTT. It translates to CASSETDTQYF.

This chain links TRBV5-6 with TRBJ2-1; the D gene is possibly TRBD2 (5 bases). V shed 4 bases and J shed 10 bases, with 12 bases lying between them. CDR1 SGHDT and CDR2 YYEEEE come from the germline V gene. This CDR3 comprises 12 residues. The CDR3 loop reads CASSEPPGEQFF. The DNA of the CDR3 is TGTGCCAGCAGCGAGCCCCCGGGGGAGCAGTTCTTC.

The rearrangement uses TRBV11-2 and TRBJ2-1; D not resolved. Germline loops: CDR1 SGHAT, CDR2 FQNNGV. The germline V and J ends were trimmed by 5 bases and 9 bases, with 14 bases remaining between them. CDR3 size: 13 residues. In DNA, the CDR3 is TGTGCCAGCAGCCTACAAGGTGGAACTGAGCAGTTCTTC. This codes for CASSLQGGTEQFF.

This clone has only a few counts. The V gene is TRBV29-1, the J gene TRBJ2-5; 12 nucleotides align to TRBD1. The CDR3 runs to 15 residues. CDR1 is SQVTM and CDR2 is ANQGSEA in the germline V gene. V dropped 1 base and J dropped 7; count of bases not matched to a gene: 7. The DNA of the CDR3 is TGCAGCGTTGAAGCCCGGGACAGGGGGCTGGGGACCCAGTACTTC. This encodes CSVEARDRGLGTQYF.

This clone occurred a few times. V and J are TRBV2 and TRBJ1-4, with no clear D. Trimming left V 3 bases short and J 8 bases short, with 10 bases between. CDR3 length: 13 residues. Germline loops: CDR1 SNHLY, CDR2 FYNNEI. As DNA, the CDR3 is TGTGCCAGCAGTGATTACGATGGGGAAAAACTGTTTTTT. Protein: CASSDYDGEKLFF. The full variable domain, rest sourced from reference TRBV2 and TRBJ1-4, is EPEVTQTPSHQVTQMGQEVILRCVPISNHLYFYWYRQILGQKVEFLVSFYNNEISEKSEIFDDQFSVERPDGSNFTLKIRSTKLEDSAMYFCASSDYDGEKLFFGSGTQLSVL.

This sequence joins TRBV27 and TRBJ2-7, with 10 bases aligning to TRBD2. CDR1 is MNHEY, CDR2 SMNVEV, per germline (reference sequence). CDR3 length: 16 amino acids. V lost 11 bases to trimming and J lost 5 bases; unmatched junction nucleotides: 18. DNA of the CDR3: TGTGCCTGTCCGACTGCCTCTAGCGGGAGTGGGAACGAGCAGTACTTC. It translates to CACPTASSGSGNEQYF.

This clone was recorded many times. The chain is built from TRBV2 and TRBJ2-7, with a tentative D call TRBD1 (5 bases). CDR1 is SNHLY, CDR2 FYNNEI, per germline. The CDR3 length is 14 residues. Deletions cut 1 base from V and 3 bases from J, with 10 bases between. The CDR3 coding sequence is TGTGCCAGCAGTGAAGAAAAGGGGTTCTACGAGCAGTACTTC. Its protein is CASSEEKGFYEQYF.

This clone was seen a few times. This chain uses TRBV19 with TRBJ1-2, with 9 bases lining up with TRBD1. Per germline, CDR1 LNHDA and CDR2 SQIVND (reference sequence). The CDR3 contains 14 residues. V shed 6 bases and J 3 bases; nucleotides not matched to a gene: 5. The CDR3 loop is CASRTGQGYYGYTF. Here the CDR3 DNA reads TGTGCCAGTAGGACAGGACAGGGGTACTATGGCTACACCTTC. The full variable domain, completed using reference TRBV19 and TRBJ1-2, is DGGITQSPKYLFRKEGQNVTLSCEQNLNHDAMYWYRQDPGQGLRLIYYSQIVNDFQKGDIAEGYSVSREKKESFPLTVTSAQKNPTAFYLCASRTGQGYYGYTFGSGTRLTVV.

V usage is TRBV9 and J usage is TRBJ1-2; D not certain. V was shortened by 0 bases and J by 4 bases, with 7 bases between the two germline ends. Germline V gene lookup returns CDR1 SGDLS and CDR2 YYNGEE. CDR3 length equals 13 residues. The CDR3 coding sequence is TGTGCCAGCAGCGTAGAAGGGTTCTATGGCTACACCTTC. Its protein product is CASSVEGFYGYTF.

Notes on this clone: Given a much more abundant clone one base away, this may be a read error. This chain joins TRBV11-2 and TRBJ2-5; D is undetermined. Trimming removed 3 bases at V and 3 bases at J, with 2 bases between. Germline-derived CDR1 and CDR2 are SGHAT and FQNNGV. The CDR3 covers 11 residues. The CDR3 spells CASSFEETQYF. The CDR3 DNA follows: TGTGCCAGCAGCTTTGAAGAGACCCAGTACTTC. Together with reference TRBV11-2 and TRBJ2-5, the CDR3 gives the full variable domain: EAGVAQSPRYKIIEKRQSVAFWCNPISGHATLYWYQQILGQGPKLLIQFQNNGVVDDSQLPKDRFSAERLKGVDSTLKIQPAKLEDSAVYLCASSFEETQYFGPGTRLLVL.